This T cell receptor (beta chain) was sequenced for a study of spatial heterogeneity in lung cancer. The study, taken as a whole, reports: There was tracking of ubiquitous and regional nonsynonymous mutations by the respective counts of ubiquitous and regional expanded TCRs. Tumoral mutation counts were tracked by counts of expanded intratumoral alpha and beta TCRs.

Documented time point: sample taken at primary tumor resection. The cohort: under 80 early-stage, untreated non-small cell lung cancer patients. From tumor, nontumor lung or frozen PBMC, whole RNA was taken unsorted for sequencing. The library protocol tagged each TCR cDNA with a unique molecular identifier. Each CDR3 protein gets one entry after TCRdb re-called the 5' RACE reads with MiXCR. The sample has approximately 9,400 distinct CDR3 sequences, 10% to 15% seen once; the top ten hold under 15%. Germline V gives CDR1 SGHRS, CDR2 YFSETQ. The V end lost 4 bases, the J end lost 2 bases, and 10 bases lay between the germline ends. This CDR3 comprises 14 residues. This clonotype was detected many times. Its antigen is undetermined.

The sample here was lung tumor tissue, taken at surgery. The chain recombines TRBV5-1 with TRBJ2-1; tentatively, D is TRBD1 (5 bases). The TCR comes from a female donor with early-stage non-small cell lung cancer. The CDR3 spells CASSAGLPYNEQFF. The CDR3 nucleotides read TGCGCCAGCAGCGCAGGGTTGCCCTACAATGAGCAGTTCTTC.